This T cell receptor (beta chain) stems from a study of T-cell reconstitution after alpha-beta-depleted transplantation in children. TCRbeta library construction was performed incorporating unique molecular identifiers. From the PCR reads, TCRdb called clonotypes with MiXCR, one entry per CDR3 protein. The repertoire includes a few hundred thousand distinct CDR3 sequences, around 19% of them detected once, and 3.3% sits in the top ten. The CDR3 is 16 residues long. V shed 1 base and J 4 bases; nucleotides not matched to a gene: 8. Germline values: CDR1 DFQATT, CDR2 SNEGSKA (reference sequence). This clonotype was found a few times.

The sequence was obtained from a human donor who donated a stem cell graft to a child with acute lymphoblastic leukemia. This sample comprised PBMCs from the stem cell graft donor, obtained from the stem cell graft. The chain recombines TRBV20-1 with TRBJ2-1; 9 nucleotides line up with TRBD2. The CDR3 here is CSARARLADFYNEQFF. The CDR3 nucleotides are TGCAGTGCTAGAGCCCGACTAGCGGATTTTTACAATGAGCAGTTCTTC.